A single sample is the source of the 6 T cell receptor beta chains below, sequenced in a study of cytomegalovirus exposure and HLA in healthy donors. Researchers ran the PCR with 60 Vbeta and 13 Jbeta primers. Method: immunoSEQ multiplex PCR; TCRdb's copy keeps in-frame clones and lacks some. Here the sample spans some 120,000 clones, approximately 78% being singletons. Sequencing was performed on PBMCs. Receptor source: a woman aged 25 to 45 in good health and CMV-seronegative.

The CDR3 sequence: CASSARTGSHSGNTIYF. CDR3 sequence (DNA): TGTGCCAGCAGCGCCCGGACAGGGTCCCACTCTGGAAACACCATATATTTT. The chain joins TRBV9 to TRBJ1-3; 8 bases align to TRBD1. The germline V gene has CDR1 SGDLS and CDR2 YYNGEE. The V gene end was trimmed by 3 bases and the J gene end by 0 bases; junction bases not matched to a gene: 8. The CDR3 is 17 amino acids.

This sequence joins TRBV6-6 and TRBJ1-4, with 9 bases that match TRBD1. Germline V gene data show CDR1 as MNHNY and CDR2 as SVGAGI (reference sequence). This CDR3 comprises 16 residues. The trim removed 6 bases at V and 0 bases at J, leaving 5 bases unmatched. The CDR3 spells CASRSDRGATNEKLFF. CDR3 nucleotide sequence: TGTGCCAGCAGGTCCGACAGGGGGGCAACTAATGAAAAACTGTTTTTT.

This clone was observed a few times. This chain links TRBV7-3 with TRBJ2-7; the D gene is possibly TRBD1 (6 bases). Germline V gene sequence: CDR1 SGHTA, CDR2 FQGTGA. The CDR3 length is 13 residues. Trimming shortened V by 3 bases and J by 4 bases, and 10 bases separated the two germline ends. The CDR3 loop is CASSFDQGYEQYF. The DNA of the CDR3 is TGTGCCAGCAGCTTCGATCAGGGGTACGAGCAGTACTTC.

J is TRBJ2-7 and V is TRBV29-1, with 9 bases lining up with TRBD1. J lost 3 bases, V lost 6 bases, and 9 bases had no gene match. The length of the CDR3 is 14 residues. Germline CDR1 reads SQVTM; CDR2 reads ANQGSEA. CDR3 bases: TGCAGCGTCCGGGACAGGGAGGGGTTCTACGAGCAGTACTTC. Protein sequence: CSVRDREGFYEQYF.

CDR3 bases: TGTGCCAGCAGTTCGACAGGGACAGGAAAGACCCAGTACTTC. Translating gives CASSSTGTGKTQYF. The gene calls are TRBV28 and TRBJ2-5; TRBD1 agrees at 8 bases. Losses at the gene ends were 4 bases for V and 6 bases for J; bases not matched to a gene: 7. From germline, CDR1 is MDHEN and CDR2 SYDVKM. There are 14 residues in the CDR3.

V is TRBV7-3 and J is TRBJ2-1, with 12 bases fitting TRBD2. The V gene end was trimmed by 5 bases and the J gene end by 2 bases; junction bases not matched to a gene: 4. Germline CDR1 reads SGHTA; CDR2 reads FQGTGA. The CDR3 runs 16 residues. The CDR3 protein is CASSPASGGAYNEQFF. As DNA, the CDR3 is TGTGCCAGCAGCCCAGCTAGCGGGGGGGCCTACAATGAGCAGTTCTTC.